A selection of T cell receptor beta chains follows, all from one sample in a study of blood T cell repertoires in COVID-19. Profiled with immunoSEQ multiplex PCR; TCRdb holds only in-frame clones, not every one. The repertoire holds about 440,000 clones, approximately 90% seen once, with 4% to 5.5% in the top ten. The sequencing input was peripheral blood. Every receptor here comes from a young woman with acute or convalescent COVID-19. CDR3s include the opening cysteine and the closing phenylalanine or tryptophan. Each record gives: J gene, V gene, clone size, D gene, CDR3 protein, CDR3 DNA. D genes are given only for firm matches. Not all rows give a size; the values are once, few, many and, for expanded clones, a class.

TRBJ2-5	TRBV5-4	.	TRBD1	CASSRGRETQYF	TGTGCCAGCAGCAGGGGGCGGGAGACCCAGTACTTC
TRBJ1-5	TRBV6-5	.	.	CASMGRGFDQPQHF	TGTGCCAGCATGGGCAGGGGCTTTGATCAGCCCCAGCATTTT
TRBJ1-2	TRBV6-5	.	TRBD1	CASSYWTGGNGYTF	TGTGCCAGCAGTTACTGGACAGGGGGTAATGGCTACACCTTC
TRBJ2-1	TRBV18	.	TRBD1	CASSPIDRADNEQFF	TGTGCCAGCTCACCTATAGACAGGGCTGACAATGAGCAGTTCTTC
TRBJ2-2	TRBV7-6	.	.	CASSFFAGELFF	TGTGCCAGCAGCTTTTTCGCCGGGGAGCTGTTTTTT
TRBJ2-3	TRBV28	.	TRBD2	CASRGLAGGYRTDTQYF	TGTGCCAGCAGAGGACTAGCGGGGGGATATCGGACAGATACGCAGTATTTT
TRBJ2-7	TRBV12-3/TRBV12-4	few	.	CASSFARDYEQYF	TGTGCCAGCAGTTTCGCTAGAGACTACGAGCAGTACTTC
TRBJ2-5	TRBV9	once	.	CASSAPVEGGRETQYF	TGTGCCAGCAGCGCCCCGGTTGAGGGAGGTCGGGAGACCCAGTACTTC
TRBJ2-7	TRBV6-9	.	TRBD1	CASSYSSGQGYEQYF	TGTGCCAGCAGTTATTCCTCGGGACAGGGCTACGAGCAGTACTTC
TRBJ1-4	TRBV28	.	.	CASSLRGKLFF	TGTGCCAGCAGTTTGCGGGGAAAACTGTTTTTT
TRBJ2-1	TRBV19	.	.	CASSLRGLKQFF	TGTGCCAGTAGCCTGCGAGGGCTGAAGCAGTTCTTC
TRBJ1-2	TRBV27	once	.	CASSFTRDHYGYTF	TGTGCCAGCAGTTTCACCAGGGATCACTATGGCTACACCTTC
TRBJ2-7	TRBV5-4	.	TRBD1	CASSFGTGSNEQYF	TGTGCCAGCAGCTTCGGGACAGGGTCGAACGAGCAGTACTTC
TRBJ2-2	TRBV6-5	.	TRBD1	CASLGTGRNTGELFF	TGTGCCAGCCTGGGGACAGGGAGGAACACCGGGGAGCTGTTTTTT